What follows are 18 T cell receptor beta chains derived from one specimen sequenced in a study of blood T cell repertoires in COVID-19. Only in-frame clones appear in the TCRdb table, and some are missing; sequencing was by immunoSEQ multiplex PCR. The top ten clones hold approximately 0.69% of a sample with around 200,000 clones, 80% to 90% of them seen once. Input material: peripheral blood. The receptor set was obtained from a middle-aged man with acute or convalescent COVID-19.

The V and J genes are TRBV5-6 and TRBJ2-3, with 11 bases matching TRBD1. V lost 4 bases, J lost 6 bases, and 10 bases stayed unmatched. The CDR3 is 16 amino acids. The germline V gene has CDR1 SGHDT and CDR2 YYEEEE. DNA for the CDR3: TGTGCCAGCAGCCCCTATCGGACAGGGGGCCGGGATACGCAGTATTTT. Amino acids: CASSPYRTGGRDTQYF.

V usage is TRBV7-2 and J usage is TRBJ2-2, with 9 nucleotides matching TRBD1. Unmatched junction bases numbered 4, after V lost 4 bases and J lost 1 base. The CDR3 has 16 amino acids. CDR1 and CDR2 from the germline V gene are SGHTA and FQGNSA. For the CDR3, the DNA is TGTGCCAGCAGCTCGGGACAGGGTCTGAACACCGGGGAGCTGTTTTTT. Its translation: CASSSGQGLNTGELFF. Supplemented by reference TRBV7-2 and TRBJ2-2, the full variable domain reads GAGVSQSPSNKVTEKGKDVELRCDPISGHTALYWYRQSLGQGLEFLIYFQGNSAPDKSGLPSDRFSAERTGGSVSTLTIQRTQQEDSAVYLCASSSGQGLNTGELFFGEGSRLTVL.

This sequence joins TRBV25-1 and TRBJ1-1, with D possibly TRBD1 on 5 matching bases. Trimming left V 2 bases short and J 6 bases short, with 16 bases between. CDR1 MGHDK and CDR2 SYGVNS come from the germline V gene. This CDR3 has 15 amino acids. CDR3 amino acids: CASSEGGRAGAEAFF. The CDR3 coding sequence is TGTGCCAGCAGTGAAGGTGGTCGTGCGGGGGCTGAAGCTTTCTTT.

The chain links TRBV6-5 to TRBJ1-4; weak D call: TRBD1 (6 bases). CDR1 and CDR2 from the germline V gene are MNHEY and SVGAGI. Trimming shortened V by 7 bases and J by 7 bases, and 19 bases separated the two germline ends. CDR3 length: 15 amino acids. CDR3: CASTKIRGISEKLFF. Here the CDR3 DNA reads TGTGCCAGCACAAAAATCAGGGGCATAAGTGAAAAACTGTTTTTT.

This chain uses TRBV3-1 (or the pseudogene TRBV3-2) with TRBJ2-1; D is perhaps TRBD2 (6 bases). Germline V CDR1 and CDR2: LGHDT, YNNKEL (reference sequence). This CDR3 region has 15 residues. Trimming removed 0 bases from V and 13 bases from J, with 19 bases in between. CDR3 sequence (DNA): TGTGCCAGCAGCCAAGATTGGAGGGGAGGACTTCTTCAGTTCTTC. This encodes CASSQDWRGGLLQFF.

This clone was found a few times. In DNA, the CDR3 is TGTGCCAGCAGCCAAGAGTTCGTCCCTGGCTACACCTTC. Translation: CASSQEFVPGYTF. The V call is TRBV3-1 (or the pseudogene TRBV3-2), the J call TRBJ1-2; D uncertain. Trimming removed 0 bases from V and 7 bases from J, with 9 bases in between. Germline V gene sequence: CDR1 LGHDT, CDR2 YNNKEL (reference sequence). The CDR3 consists of 13 residues.

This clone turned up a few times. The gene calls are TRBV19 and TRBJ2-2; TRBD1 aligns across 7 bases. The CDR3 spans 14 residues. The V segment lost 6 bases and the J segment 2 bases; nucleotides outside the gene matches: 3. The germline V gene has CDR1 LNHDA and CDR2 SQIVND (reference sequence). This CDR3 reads CASRSGGNTGELFF. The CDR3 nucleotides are TGTGCCAGTAGGTCAGGGGGAAACACCGGGGAGCTGTTTTTT.

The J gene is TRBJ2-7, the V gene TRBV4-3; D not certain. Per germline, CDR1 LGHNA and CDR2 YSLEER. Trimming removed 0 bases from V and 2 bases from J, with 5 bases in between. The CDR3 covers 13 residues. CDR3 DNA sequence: TGCGCCAGCAGCCAAGATGCTACCTACGAGCAGTACTTC. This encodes CASSQDATYEQYF.

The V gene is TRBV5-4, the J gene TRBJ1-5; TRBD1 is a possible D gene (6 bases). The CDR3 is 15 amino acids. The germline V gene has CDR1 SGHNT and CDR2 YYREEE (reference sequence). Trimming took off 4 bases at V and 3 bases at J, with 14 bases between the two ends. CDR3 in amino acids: CASSTGGQLNQPQHF. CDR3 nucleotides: TGTGCCAGCAGCACCGGGGGGCAGCTCAATCAGCCCCAGCATTTT.

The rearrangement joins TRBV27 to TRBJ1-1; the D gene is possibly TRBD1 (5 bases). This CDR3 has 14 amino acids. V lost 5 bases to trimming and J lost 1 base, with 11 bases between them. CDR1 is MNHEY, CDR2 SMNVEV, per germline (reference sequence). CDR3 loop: CASSLLGGNTEAFF. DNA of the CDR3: TGTGCCAGCAGTCTTTTGGGGGGGAACACTGAAGCTTTCTTT.

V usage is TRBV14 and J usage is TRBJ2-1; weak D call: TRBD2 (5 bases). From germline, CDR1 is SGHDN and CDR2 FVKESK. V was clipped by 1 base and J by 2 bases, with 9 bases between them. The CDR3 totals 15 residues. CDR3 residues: CASSQGRGAYNEQFF. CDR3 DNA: TGTGCCAGCAGCCAAGGACGGGGAGCCTACAATGAGCAGTTCTTC. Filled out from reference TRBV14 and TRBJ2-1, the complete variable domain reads EAGVTQFPSHSVIEKGQTVTLRCDPISGHDNLYWYRRVMGKEIKFLLHFVKESKQDESGMPNNRFLAERTGGTYSTLKVQPAELEDSGVYFCASSQGRGAYNEQFFGPGTRLTVL.

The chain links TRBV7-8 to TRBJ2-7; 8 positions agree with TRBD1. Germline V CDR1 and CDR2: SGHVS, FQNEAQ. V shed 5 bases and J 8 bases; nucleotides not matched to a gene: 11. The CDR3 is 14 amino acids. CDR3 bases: TGTGCCAGCAGCCCCACCGGGACAGGTGTGAAGCAGTACTTC. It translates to CASSPTGTGVKQYF.

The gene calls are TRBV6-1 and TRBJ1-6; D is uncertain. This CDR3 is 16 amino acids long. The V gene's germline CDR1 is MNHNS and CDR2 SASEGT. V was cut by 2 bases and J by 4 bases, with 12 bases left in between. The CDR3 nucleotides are TGTGCCAGCAGTGAATACTTGCAGGTGTATAATTCACCCCTCCACTTT. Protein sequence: CASSEYLQVYNSPLHF.

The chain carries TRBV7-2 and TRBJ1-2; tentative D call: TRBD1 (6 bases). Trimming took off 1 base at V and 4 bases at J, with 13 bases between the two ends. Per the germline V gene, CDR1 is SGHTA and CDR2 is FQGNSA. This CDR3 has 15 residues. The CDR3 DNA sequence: TGTGCCAGCAGCTTAGTGGGGCAGGGGACCTATGGCTACACCTTC. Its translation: CASSLVGQGTYGYTF.

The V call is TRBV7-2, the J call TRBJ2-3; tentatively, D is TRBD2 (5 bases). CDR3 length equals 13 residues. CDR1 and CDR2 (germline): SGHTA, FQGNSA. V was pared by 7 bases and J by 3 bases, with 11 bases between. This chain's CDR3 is CASTGYLTDTQYF. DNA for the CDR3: TGTGCCAGCACGGGGTACTTGACAGATACGCAGTATTTT. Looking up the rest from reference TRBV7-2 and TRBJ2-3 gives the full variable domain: GAGVSQSPSNKVTEKGKDVELRCDPISGHTALYWYRQSLGQGLEFLIYFQGNSAPDKSGLPSDRFSAERTGGSVSTLTIQRTQQEDSAVYLCASTGYLTDTQYFGPGTRLTVL.

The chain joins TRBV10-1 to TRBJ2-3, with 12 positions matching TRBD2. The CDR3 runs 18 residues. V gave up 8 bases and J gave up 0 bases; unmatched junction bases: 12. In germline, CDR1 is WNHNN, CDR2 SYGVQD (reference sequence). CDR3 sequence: CASRREALAGGSTDTQYF. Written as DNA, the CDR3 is TGCGCCAGCCGCCGCGAAGCACTAGCGGGGGGTAGCACAGATACGCAGTATTTT.

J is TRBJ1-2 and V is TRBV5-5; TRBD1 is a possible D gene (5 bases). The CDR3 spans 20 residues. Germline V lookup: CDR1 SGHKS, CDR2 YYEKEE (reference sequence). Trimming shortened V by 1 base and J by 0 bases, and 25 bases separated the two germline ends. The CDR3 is CASSLPRQLIVLLTNYGYTF. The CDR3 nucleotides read TGTGCCAGCAGCTTGCCCCGACAGCTTATAGTTTTATTAACTAACTATGGCTACACCTTC.

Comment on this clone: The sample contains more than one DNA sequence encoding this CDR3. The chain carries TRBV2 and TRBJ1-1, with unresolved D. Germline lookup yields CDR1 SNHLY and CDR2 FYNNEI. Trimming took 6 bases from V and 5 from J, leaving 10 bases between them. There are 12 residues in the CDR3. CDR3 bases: TGTGCCAGCAGCAGAGGGCGTACTGAAGCTTTCTTT. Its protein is CASSRGRTEAFF.